A selection of T cell receptor beta chains follows, all from one sample in a study of blood T cell repertoires in COVID-19. Assay used: immunoSEQ multiplex PCR; TCRdb lists only in-frame clones, some missing. This table holds over 150,000 clones, more than 80% found once. What was sequenced was PBMCs or T cells enriched from blood (not recorded which). All receptors come from a man aged 35-49 years who had recovered from COVID-19. The CDR3 runs from the conserved cysteine through the conserved F or W. Fields, in order: CDR3 length, clone size, V gene, J gene, CDR3 protein. The size field is filled for only some rows; it gives once, few, many or a size class.

length: 16
size: -
V: TRBV7-8
J: TRBJ2-3
CDR3: CASSLQWLAGTDTQYF

length: 14
size: few
V: TRBV5-1
J: TRBJ2-7
CDR3: CASSLGGLIYEQYF

length: 14
size: once
V: TRBV2
J: TRBJ1-1
CDR3: CASSEALQATEAFF

length: 15
size: -
V: TRBV2
J: TRBJ2-2
CDR3: CASSAQRDHTGELFF

length: 16
size: -
V: TRBV7-8
J: TRBJ1-1
CDR3: CASSLGTGNLNTEAFF

length: 17
size: -
V: TRBV19
J: TRBJ2-7
CDR3: CASSTLPPGQGPYEQYF

length: 14
size: -
V: TRBV6-5
J: TRBJ2-7
CDR3: CASSRGTSGKEQYF

length: 13
size: -
V: TRBV24-1
J: TRBJ2-7
CDR3: CATSVTGAYEQYF

length: 13
size: -
V: TRBV27
J: TRBJ1-5
CDR3: CASAKRDNQPQHF

length: 15
size: -
V: TRBV5-1
J: TRBJ1-2
CDR3: CASSLDPDRNYGYTF

length: 15
size: -
V: TRBV5-1
J: TRBJ1-4
CDR3: CASSLRQGAGEKLFF

length: 15
size: -
V: TRBV6-1
J: TRBJ1-4
CDR3: CASSEGNSYYEKLFF

length: 16
size: -
V: TRBV30
J: TRBJ1-1
CDR3: CAWRYRDRTLNTEAFF

length: 17
size: -
V: TRBV18
J: TRBJ2-1
CDR3: CASSPILLFSSYNEQFF

length: 16
size: -
V: TRBV9
J: TRBJ2-1
CDR3: CASSSERGLFNDGQFF

length: 14
size: -
V: TRBV25-1
J: TRBJ2-5
CDR3: CASSESFRGETQYF

length: 15
size: -
V: TRBV6-1
J: TRBJ1-2
CDR3: CASSEAIGQAYGYTF

length: 15
size: -
V: TRBV6-5
J: TRBJ1-2
CDR3: CASSLSGQGFYGYTF

length: 15
size: -
V: TRBV10-3
J: TRBJ2-7
CDR3: CAISDRQGASYEQYF

length: 14
size: -
V: TRBV27
J: TRBJ2-7
CDR3: CASSSQGAGYEQYF

length: 11
size: -
V: TRBV20-1
J: TRBJ2-5
CDR3: CSASPLETQYF

length: 18
size: -
V: TRBV28
J: TRBJ2-7
CDR3: CASSSQRPRASGGYEQYF

length: 12
size: -
V: TRBV12-3/TRBV12-4
J: TRBJ1-2
CDR3: CASSWGDGGYTF

length: 12
size: -
V: TRBV4-2
J: TRBJ1-2
CDR3: CASSQAGGVDTF

length: 15
size: -
V: TRBV5-1
J: TRBJ1-1
CDR3: CASGASMVAGTEAFF

length: 14
size: -
V: TRBV27
J: TRBJ2-7
CDR3: CASSLETGPYEQYF

length: 13
size: -
V: TRBV30
J: TRBJ1-2
CDR3: CAWSRRQGYGYTF

length: 15
size: -
V: TRBV6-5
J: TRBJ1-2
CDR3: CASSTKLGQAGGYTF

length: 19
size: -
V: TRBV10-3
J: TRBJ2-7
CDR3: CAISPDSFGPSGSSYEQYF

length: 15
size: -
V: TRBV10-3
J: TRBJ2-7
CDR3: CAISPGLASAYEQYF